This TCR beta chain was recovered during a study of blood T cell repertoires in COVID-19. As for the study in general: The origin of the acute and convalescent COVID-19 samples was the United States, Italy and Spain. The cDNA or gDNA used as material had been derived from T cells, B-cell-depleted T cells, or PBMCs.

In the source study's methods: Quantification of nucleated cells was approximated via reference gene primer amplification. Generated by immunoSEQ multiplex PCR, the TCRdb table keeps only in-frame clones and is missing some. Clonal size and the V and J genes are those of that table, whereas D and trimming came from the DNA. Here the sample spans about 440,000 clones, 90% being singletons. This clone has only one observation. V lost 3 bases and J lost 2; bases outside the gene matches: 3. The CDR3 covers 16 residues. Germline V gene lookup returns CDR1 KGHSH and CDR2 LQKENI. Enrollees, roughly 18 to 95 years old, lived in approximately 25 US areas.

Sample: PBMCs or T cells enriched from blood (not recorded which). The receptor was derived from a young man who had recovered from COVID-19. The chain links TRBV18 to TRBJ2-2; TRBD2 matches at 10 bases. The CDR3 DNA follows: TGTGCCAGCTCACCGCGACTAGCGGGTAACACCGGGGAGCTGTTTTTT. Its protein is CASSPRLAGNTGELFF.